This T cell receptor beta chain was found in a study of CD8 T cells in ankylosing spondylitis (dated by TCRdb to the late 2010s). About the full investigation: The study set out to find disease-linked TCR variants by profiling T cell receptor beta repertoires in ankylosing spondylitis patients and healthy donors. The full study cohort comprised about 24 ankylosing spondylitis patients and around 100 healthy donors. Peripheral blood samples were taken, and synovial fluid was additionally collected from ankylosing spondylitis patients. The paper's findings and limits, for the study overall: Significant enrichment of the disease-linked clones was reported in matched synovial fluid samples from ankylosing spondylitis patients. Some motif variants had previously been reported in the synovial fluid and blood of reactive arthritis patients, which suggests shared mechanisms of disease initiation. Blood from ankylosing spondylitis patients appeared to be characterized by a TCR beta motif made up of several highly homologous amino acid variants. The disease-linked clones showed a CD8+ phenotype and occurred at relatively low frequencies in peripheral blood.

This clonotype was observed a few times. Its specific antigen is unknown. Nothing much larger sits one base from this clone, and base qualities are not available. Instrument used: Illumina HiSeq 2500. TCR beta libraries were prepared by quantitative 5'-RACE with molecular barcodes. The original pipeline was this. A new computational method based on a probabilistic model of VDJ rearrangement was used to identify disease-linked TCR variants. TCRdb ran its own pipeline on the public reads, namely fastp trimming at Q25 and MiXCR clone calling, and kept in-frame beta chains. Every CDR3 protein is listed once, alongside the most common genes and DNA of its rows. The V and J calls shown here were made by TCRdb, not taken from the authors' results. This sample has about 360,000 distinct CDR3 sequences in its table, and more than 20% of those were observed once. The ten top clones hold over 10% of the sample.

The CDR3 spans 14 residues, from the cysteine through the phenylalanine. The read is trimmed to its CDR3 DNA, 42 bases read in frame from base 1. The germline V gene (reference sequence) specifies DFQATT as CDR1 and SNEGSKA as CDR2. Recombination connected TRBV20-1 to TRBJ1-4; no D gene is confidently identified. Sequenced input: blood, either unsorted or a sorted T cell fraction (not recorded which). This sequence was found in a male donor with ankylosing spondylitis or in good health (not recorded which). Here is the DNA: TGCAGCGTTCCGGACGGTGCAACTAATGAAAAACTGTTTTTT. Translated, this gives CSVPDGATNEKLFF.